The T cell receptor (beta chain) described here comes from a study of T-cell reconstitution after alpha-beta-depleted transplantation in children. This clonotype has only a few counts. TCRbeta library preparation incorporated unique molecular identifiers. TCRdb re-called the PCR reads through MiXCR, storing one row per CDR3 protein. The data contain about 340,000 distinct CDR3 sequences, over 9% of them seen just once; the ten biggest clones take up approximately 2.3%. Trimming removed 4 bases at V and 4 bases at J, with 11 bases between. The germline V gene has CDR1 SGHRS and CDR2 YFSETQ. The CDR3 spans 13 residues.

The V call is TRBV5-1, the J call TRBJ1-1; possibly TRBD1 for D (6 bases). The starting material was PBMCs from the stem cell graft donor, obtained from the stem cell graft. This sequence originates from a human donor who donated a stem cell graft to a child with acute lymphoblastic leukemia. The CDR3 spells CASSQGQFTEAFF. CDR3 in DNA: TGCGCCAGCAGCCAAGGACAGTTCACTGAAGCTTTCTTT.